Included here is one T cell receptor beta chain sequence, with context. Its target is not known. The sample comes from a study of shared clonotypes between healthy human individuals. Study-level results: Depth was large, yet rarefaction showed that sorted-subset sequencing was incomplete.

Every contributor of samples was a Caucasian grown-up residing in Nashville, Tennessee. The sorted-subset replicate PCRs were given about 210 ng DNA, which is about 29,000 T cell genomes. Sequencing was performed with immunoSEQ multiplex PCR; in TCRdb, only in-frame clones are kept and a portion is missing. The sample comprises about 660,000 clones, roughly 70% of which are singletons, and over 1.5% rests with the top ten. The sequenced sample was memory CD4+ T cells sorted from blood. Subset denoted: CD45RA-negative fraction. The TCR originated in a woman aged 30 to 39 in good health.

In DNA form, the CDR3 reads TGTGCCTGCTGGACAGGGGGTTCCTACGAGCAGTACTTC. It specifies CACWTGGSYEQYF. The genes are TRBV30 and TRBJ2-7, with 10 bases fitting TRBD1. Germline V gives CDR1 GTSNPN, CDR2 SVGIG (reference sequence). J lost 1 base, V lost 6 bases, and 3 bases had no gene match. The CDR3 consists of 13 residues.